Only a few counts were recorded for the clone carrying this T cell receptor beta chain. The assay was immunoSEQ multiplex PCR, and TCRdb's table has in-frame clones only and misses some. The sample has under 200,000 clones, about 90% seen once. This CDR3 spans 13 amino acids. The entry originates in a study of T cell responses to AZD1222 COVID-19 vaccine. Sequences were derived from peripheral blood, sampled 28 days after the second AZD1222 dose. The receptor comes from an adult who received the AZD1222 COVID-19 vaccine. J is TRBJ1-2 and V is TRBV21-1. TRBV21-1 represents a pseudogene. CDR3 sequence reads: CASNPGGHYGYTF. The CDR3 DNA follows: TGTGCCAGCAACCCCGGGGGGCACTATGGCTACACCTTC.